The clone carrying this T cell receptor beta chain has more than one count but fewer than ten. This entry belongs to a study of regulatory T cells in long-lasting Graves disease. Construction of TCR beta libraries relied on iRepertoire HTBI primers and on Arm-PCR targeting CDR3 regions. TCRdb itself ran the multiplex PCR reads through MiXCR, one entry per CDR3 protein. The table has approximately 440,000 distinct CDR3 sequences, around 20% seen once; the top ten hold around 26%. Time point defined: persistent/refractory GD, antithyroid drugs over 5 years with positive TRAb. Preparation of the TCR library used RNA extracted from PBMCs. This sequence originates from a female donor with Graves disease. The sample in question was peripheral blood mononuclear cells (PBMCs), obtained when the disease was refractory, from a patient treated with antithyroid drugs.

The CDR3 DNA is TGTGCCAGCAGCTTAGGGGCAGCCAATCAGCCCCAGCATTTT. Protein: CASSLGAANQPQHF. The chain employs TRBV7-9 and TRBJ1-5; D remains ambiguous. In germline, CDR1 is SEHNR, CDR2 FQNEAQ (reference sequence). The V end lost 1 base, the J end lost 3 bases, and 7 bases lay between the germline ends. This CDR3 has 14 residues.